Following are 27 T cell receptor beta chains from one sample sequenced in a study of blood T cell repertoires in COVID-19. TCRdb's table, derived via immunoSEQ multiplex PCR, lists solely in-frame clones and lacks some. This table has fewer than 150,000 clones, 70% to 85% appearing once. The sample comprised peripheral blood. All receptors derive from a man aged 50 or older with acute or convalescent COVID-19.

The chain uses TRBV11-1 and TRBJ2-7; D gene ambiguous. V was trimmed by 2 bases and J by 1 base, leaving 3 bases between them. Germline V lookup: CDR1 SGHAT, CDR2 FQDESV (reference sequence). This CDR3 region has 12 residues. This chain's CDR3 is CASSLYSYEQYF. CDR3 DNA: TGTGCCAGCAGCTTATATTCCTACGAGCAGTACTTC.

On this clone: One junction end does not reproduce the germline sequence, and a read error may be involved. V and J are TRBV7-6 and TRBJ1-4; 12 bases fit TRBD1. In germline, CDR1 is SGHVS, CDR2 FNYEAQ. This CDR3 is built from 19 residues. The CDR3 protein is CASSPRIGTGGRANEKLFF. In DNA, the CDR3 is TGTGCTAGCAGCCCGCGGATAGGGACAGGGGGCCGAGCTAATGAAAAACTGTTTTTT.

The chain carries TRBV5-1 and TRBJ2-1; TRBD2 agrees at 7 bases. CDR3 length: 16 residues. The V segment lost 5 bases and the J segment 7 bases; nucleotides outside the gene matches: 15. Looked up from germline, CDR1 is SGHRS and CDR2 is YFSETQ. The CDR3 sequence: CASRRAAGNSVNEQFF. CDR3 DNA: TGCGCCAGCAGACGCGCAGCGGGAAATTCGGTGAATGAGCAGTTCTTC.

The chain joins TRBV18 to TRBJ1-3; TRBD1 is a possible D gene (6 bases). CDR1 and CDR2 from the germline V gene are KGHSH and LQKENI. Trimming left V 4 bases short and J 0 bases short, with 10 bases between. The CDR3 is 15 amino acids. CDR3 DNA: TGTGCCAGCTCACTAGGACAGAGCTCTGGAAACACCATATATTTT. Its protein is CASSLGQSSGNTIYF.

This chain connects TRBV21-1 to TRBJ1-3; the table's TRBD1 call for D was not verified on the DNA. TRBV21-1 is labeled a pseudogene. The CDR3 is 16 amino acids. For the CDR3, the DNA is TGTGCCAGCATCAGGGGGGCTAAGAGGTCTGGAAACACCATATATTTT. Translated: CASIRGAKRSGNTIYF.

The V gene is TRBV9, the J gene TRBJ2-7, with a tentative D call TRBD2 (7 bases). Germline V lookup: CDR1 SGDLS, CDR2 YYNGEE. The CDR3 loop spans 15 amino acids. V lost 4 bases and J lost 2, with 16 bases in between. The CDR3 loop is CASSLYGGATYEQYF. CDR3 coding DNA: TGTGCCAGCAGCCTCTATGGGGGGGCGACCTACGAGCAGTACTTC.

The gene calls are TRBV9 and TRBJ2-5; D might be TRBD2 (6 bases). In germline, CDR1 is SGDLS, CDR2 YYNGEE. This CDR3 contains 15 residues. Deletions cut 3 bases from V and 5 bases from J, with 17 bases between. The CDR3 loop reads CASSATDGGLETQYF. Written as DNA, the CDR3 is TGTGCCAGCAGCGCCACAGACGGGGGATTGGAGACCCAGTACTTC. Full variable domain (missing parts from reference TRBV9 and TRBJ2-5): DSGVTQTPKHLITATGQRVTLRCSPRSGDLSVYWYQQSLDQGLQFLIQYYNGEERAKGNILERFSAQQFPDLHSELNLSSLELGDSALYFCASSATDGGLETQYFGPGTRLLVL.

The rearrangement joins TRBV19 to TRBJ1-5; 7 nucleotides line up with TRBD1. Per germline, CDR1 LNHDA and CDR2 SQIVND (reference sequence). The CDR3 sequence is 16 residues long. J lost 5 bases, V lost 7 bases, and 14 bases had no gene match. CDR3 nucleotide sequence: TGTGCCAGTACTGCCCCCCACAGGGGCGGTGATCAGCCCCAGCATTTT. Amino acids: CASTAPHRGGDQPQHF.

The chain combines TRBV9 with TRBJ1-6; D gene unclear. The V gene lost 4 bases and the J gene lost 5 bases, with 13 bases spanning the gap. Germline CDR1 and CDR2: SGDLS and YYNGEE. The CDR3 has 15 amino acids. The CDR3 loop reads CASSQTVSHNSPLHF. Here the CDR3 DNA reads TGTGCCAGCAGCCAAACGGTGTCCCATAATTCACCCCTCCACTTT. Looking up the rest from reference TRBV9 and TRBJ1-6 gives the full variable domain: DSGVTQTPKHLITATGQRVTLRCSPRSGDLSVYWYQQSLDQGLQFLIQYYNGEERAKGNILERFSAQQFPDLHSELNLSSLELGDSALYFCASSQTVSHNSPLHFGNGTRLTVT.

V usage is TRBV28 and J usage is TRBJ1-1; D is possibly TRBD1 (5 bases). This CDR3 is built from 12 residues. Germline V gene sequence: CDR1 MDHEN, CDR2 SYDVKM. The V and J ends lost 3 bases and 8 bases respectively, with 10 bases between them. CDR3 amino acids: CASSLTAREAFF. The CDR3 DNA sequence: TGTGCCAGCAGTTTGACAGCCCGGGAAGCTTTCTTT.

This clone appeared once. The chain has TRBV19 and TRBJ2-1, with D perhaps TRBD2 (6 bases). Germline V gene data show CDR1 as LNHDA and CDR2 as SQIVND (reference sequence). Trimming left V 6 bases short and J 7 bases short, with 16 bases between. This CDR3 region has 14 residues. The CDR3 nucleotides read TGTGCCAGTAGCCCCTTCGGAGGGGAAAATGAGCAGTTCTTC. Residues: CASSPFGGENEQFF.

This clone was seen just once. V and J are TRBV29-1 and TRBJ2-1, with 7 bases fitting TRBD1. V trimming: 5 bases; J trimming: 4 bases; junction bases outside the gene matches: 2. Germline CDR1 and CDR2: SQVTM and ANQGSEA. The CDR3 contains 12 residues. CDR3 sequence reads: CSVPRGYNEQFF. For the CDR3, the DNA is TGCAGCGTTCCCAGGGGGTACAATGAGCAGTTCTTC.

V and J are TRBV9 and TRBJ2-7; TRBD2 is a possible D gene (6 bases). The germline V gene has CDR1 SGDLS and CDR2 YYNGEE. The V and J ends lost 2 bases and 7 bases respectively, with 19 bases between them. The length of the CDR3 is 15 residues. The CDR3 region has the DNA TGTGCCAGCAGCGTGGCGACTAGTCCCACCAATGAGCAGTACTTC. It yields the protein CASSVATSPTNEQYF.

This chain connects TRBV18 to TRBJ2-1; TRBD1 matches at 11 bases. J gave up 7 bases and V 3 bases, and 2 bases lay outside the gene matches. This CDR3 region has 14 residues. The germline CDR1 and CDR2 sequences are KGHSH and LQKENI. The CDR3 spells CASSPWDRGNEQFF. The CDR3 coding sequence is TGTGCCAGCTCACCCTGGGACAGGGGGAATGAGCAGTTCTTC.

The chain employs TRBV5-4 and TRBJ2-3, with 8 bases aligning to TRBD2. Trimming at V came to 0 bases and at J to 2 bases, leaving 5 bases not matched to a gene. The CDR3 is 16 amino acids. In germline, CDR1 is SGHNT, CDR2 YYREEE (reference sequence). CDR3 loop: CASSLVTGGDTDTQYF. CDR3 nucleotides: TGTGCCAGCAGCTTGGTGACGGGAGGGGACACAGATACGCAGTATTTT.

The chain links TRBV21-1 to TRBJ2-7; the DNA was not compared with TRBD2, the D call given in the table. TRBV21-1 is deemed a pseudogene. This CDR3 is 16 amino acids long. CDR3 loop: CASSKMGTSGPYEQYF. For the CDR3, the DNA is TGTGCCAGCAGCAAAATGGGGACTAGCGGCCCCTACGAGCAGTACTTC.

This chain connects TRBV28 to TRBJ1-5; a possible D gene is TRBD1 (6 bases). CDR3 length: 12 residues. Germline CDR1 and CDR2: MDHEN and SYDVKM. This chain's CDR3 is CAAGRGDQPQHF. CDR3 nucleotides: TGTGCAGCAGGCAGGGGCGATCAGCCCCAGCATTTT.

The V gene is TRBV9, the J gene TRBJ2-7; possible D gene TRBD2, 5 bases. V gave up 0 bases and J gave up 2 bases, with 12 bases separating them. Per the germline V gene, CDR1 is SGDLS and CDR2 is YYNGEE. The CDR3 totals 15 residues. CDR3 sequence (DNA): TGTGCCAGCAGCGTAGAAGATAGCGTAGCCTACGAGCAGTACTTC. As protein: CASSVEDSVAYEQYF.

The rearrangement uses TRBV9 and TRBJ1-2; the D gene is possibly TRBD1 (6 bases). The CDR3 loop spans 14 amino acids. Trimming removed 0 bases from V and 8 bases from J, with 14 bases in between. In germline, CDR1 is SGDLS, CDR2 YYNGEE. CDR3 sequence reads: CASSVGEGGRGYTF. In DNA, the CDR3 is TGTGCCAGCAGCGTAGGGGAAGGGGGAAGGGGCTACACCTTC. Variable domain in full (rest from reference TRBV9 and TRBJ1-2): DSGVTQTPKHLITATGQRVTLRCSPRSGDLSVYWYQQSLDQGLQFLIQYYNGEERAKGNILERFSAQQFPDLHSELNLSSLELGDSALYFCASSVGEGGRGYTFGSGTRLTVV.

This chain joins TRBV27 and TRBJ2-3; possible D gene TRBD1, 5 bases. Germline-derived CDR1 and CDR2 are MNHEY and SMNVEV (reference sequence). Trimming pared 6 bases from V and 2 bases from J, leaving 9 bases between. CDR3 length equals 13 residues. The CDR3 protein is CASSPGYTDTQYF. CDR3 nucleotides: TGTGCCAGCAGCCCAGGGTACACAGATACGCAGTATTTT.

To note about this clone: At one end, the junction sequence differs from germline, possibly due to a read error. The CDR3 sequence: CASSIDTGRYEQYF. The CDR3, as DNA: TGTGCCAGCAGCATAGATACAGGGCGGTACGAGCAGTACTTC. The chain combines TRBV11-2 with TRBJ2-7; D may be TRBD1 (6 bases). Germline lookup yields CDR1 SGHAT and CDR2 FQNNGV. CDR3 length equals 14 residues.

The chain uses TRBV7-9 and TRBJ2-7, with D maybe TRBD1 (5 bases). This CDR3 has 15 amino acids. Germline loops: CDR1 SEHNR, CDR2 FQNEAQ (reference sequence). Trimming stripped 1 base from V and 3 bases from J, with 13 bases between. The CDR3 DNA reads TGTGCCAGCAGCTTAGAGGAGACAGCAGGCTACGAGCAGTACTTC. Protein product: CASSLEETAGYEQYF.

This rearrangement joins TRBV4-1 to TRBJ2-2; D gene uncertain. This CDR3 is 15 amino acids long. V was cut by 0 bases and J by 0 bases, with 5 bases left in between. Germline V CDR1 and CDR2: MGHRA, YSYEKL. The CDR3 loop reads CASSQDRTNTGELFF. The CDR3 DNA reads TGCGCCAGCAGCCAAGACAGAACGAACACCGGGGAGCTGTTTTTT.

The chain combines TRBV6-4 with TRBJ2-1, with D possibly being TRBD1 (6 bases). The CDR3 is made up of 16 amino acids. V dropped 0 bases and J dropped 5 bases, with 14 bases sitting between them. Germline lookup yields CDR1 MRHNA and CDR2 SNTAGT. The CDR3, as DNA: TGTGCCAGCAGTGACTCTGGGGCAGGGGATCACAATGAGCAGTTCTTC. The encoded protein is CASSDSGAGDHNEQFF.

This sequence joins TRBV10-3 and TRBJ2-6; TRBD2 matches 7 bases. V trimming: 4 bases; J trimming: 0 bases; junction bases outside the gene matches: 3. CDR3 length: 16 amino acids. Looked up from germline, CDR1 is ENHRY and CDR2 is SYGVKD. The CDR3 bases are TGTGCCATCAGTGGACTAGCCAGCTCTGGGGCCAACGTCCTGACTTTC. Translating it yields CAISGLASSGANVLTF.

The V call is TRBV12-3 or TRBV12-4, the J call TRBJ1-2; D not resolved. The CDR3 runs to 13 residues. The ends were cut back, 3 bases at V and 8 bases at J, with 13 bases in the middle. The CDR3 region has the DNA TGTGCCAGCAGTTTTAGAGGTAGAGGGGGCTACACCTTC. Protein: CASSFRGRGGYTF.

The CDR3: CASSYWRAYYNEQFF. The CDR3 coding sequence is TGTGCCAGCAGCTACTGGAGGGCTTATTACAATGAGCAGTTCTTC. The V call is TRBV7-3, the J call TRBJ2-1, with D tentatively TRBD2 (6 bases). Germline loops: CDR1 SGHTA, CDR2 FQGTGA. The CDR3 has 15 residues. The V gene lost 4 bases and the J gene lost 4 bases, with 14 bases spanning the gap.